This record covers a single T cell receptor (beta chain). The data are from a study of T cells expressing NK-cell markers. In the study overall: There were seven HCMV-seropositive donors and one seronegative donor among the eight sequenced.

The V gene's germline CDR1 is MNHEY and CDR2 SMNVEV (reference sequence). This CDR3 region has 15 residues. TCRdb derives one entry per CDR3 protein from the 5' RACE reads, leaving out DNA. This table holds over 120,000 distinct CDR3 sequences. Sequencing was carried out using blood T cells: a sorted CD56 or NKG2C T cell subset, CD4+ or CD8+ T cells, or bulk PBMC T cells (not recorded which). The clonotype was recovered from a man between 18 and 29 years old in good health. This chain joins TRBV27 and TRBJ2-5; TCRdb lists TRBD2, though no DNA is available to test this call. The CDR3 sequence is CASSPGGSRQETQYF.